The 31 T cell receptor beta chains below were found in one sample sequenced in a study of metastatic and nonmetastatic thyroid tumors (dated by TCRdb to 2018 to 2020). Library generation was performed with PCR. Sequenced using an Illumina HiSeq 4000. In-frame beta chains were kept once TCRdb had trimmed the public reads at Q25 with fastp and called clones with MiXCR. Present in this sample are just under 45,000 clones, 3.2% of which were seen just once. Of the sample, 9.5% to 10% is held by the ten largest clones. No patient had received any treatment before thyroid surgery. Sample: blood. The receptors here all came from a female donor with papillary thyroid cancer or a benign thyroid nodule (not recorded which). Some clones in this sample may be carry-over from other donors' samples.

This clone occurred many times. This chain links TRBV28 with TRBJ2-3; D is ambiguous. The germline gives CDR1 MDHEN, CDR2 SYDVKM. The length of the CDR3 is 12 residues. V lost 2 bases, J lost 7 bases, and 7 bases lay in between. The CDR3, as DNA: TGTGCCAGCAGTTTAGTAAGATATACGCAGTATTTT. The encoded protein is CASSLVRYTQYF. Variable domain in full (rest from reference TRBV28 and TRBJ2-3): DVKVTQSSRYLVKRTGEKVFLECVQDMDHENMFWYRQDPGLGLRLIYFSYDVKMKEKGDIPEGYSVSREKKERFSLILESASTNQTSMYLCASSLVRYTQYFGPGTRLTVL.

This clone was picked up a small number of times. This chain uses TRBV6-1 with TRBJ1-6; 7 bases are a match to TRBD1. The trim removed 6 bases at V and 6 bases at J, leaving 8 bases unmatched. This CDR3 spans 15 amino acids. Looked up from germline, CDR1 is MNHNS and CDR2 is SASEGT. The DNA of the CDR3 is TGTGCCAGCAGACCTCCGGGACAGTCTAATTCACCCCTCCACTTT. Protein product: CASRPPGQSNSPLHF.

This clone has ten or more counts. The rearrangement links TRBV2 to TRBJ2-1, with D perhaps matching TRBD1 (5 bases). The length of the CDR3 is 14 residues. Germline V gene sequence: CDR1 SNHLY, CDR2 FYNNEI. V lost 3 bases to trimming and J lost 10 bases, with 16 bases between them. As DNA, the CDR3 is TGTGCCAGCAGTGATACTGGACAATCAACGGAGCAGTTCTTC. It translates to CASSDTGQSTEQFF.

In its sample, this clone was seen many times. A read error may produce the germline difference seen at one junction end. The genes are TRBV12-3 or TRBV12-4 and TRBJ1-6; no reliable D call. CDR3 length: 14 residues. The CDR3 nucleotides are TGTGCCAGCAGTTTTGACACCTATAATCCACCCCTCCACTTT. Translation: CASSFDTYNPPLHF.

CDR3 residues: CSAGSGRDYNEQFF. CDR3 in DNA: TGCAGTGCCGGTAGTGGGAGGGATTACAATGAGCAGTTCTTC. The chain joins TRBV20-1 to TRBJ2-1; 7 bases fit TRBD2. Germline V CDR1 and CDR2: DFQATT, SNEGSKA (reference sequence). The junction had 9 bases not matched to a gene; V was cut back by 6 bases and J by 4 bases. This CDR3 comprises 14 residues.

This clone has more than one count but fewer than ten. The chain's CDR3 is CASRTTGHTEAFF. CDR3 nucleotides: TGTGCCAGCAGGACCACGGGTCATACTGAAGCTTTCTTT. The chain combines TRBV12-3 or TRBV12-4 with TRBJ1-1; D call uncertain. Trimming shortened V by 6 bases and J by 5 bases, and 13 bases separated the two germline ends. The CDR3 is made up of 13 amino acids.

The chain recombines TRBV20-1 with TRBJ2-3; TRBD2 matches at 11 bases. The CDR3 consists of 20 residues. The J segment lost 3 bases and the V segment lost 6 bases, leaving 23 bases of the junction unmatched. Germline values: CDR1 DFQATT, CDR2 SNEGSKA (reference sequence). CDR3 amino acids: CSAQYPRGVLAGDPTDTQYF. DNA for the CDR3: TGCAGTGCGCAGTATCCCAGGGGGGTACTAGCGGGAGACCCTACAGATACGCAGTATTTT.

This clone appeared many times. The CDR3 reads CASSQGRGDLGNEQFF. The CDR3 region has the DNA TGTGCCAGCAGTCAGGGGAGGGGGGACCTCGGTAATGAGCAGTTCTTC. The chain recombines TRBV6-2 or TRBV6-3 with TRBJ2-1, with a tentative D call TRBD2 (7 bases). Germline V gene lookup returns CDR1 MNHEY and CDR2 SVGEGT. V shed 5 bases and J shed 7 bases, with 21 bases lying between them. CDR3 length: 16 residues.

This clone was found a few times. The gene calls are TRBV12-3 or TRBV12-4 and TRBJ2-2, with 14 bases aligning to TRBD2. Losses at the gene ends were 0 bases for V and 4 bases for J; bases not matched to a gene: 10. CDR3 length equals 20 residues. CDR3 nucleotides: TGTGCCAGCAGTTTAGCGCTAAGGGGACTAGCGGGAGTGTCCACCGGGGAGCTGTTTTTT. This codes for CASSLALRGLAGVSTGELFF.

Many counts were recorded for this clone. This chain joins TRBV20-1 and TRBJ2-1; 9 bases map to TRBD2. Germline V gene sequence: CDR1 DFQATT, CDR2 SNEGSKA (reference sequence). The CDR3 extends over 15 amino acids. V dropped 3 bases and J dropped 9; count of bases not matched to a gene: 12. CDR3 amino acids: CSARLAGRDSREQFF. The CDR3 nucleotides are TGCAGTGCTAGGCTAGCGGGGAGGGATTCACGTGAGCAGTTCTTC.

This clone showed up many times. The chain is built from TRBV11-3 and TRBJ2-1; weak D call: TRBD2 (7 bases). Germline CDR1 reads SGHNT; CDR2 reads YENEEA. The V end was cut by 5 bases, the J end by 14 bases, with 16 bases between. The CDR3 consists of 12 residues. The CDR3 region has the DNA TGTGCCAGCAGCCCCGAGGGGGGAGGGGAGTTCTTC. This gives the protein CASSPEGGGEFF.

V and J are TRBV6-1 and TRBJ1-5; no clear D. The germline V gene has CDR1 MNHNS and CDR2 SASEGT. The CDR3 runs 15 residues. V shed 6 bases and J shed 2 bases, with 14 bases lying between them. CDR3 residues: CASSEDPSGNQPQHF. The CDR3 nucleotides read TGTGCCAGCAGCGAGGATCCTTCGGGCAATCAGCCCCAGCATTTT.

In this sample, this clone turned up many times. The chain couples TRBV7-9 to TRBJ2-1, with 8 bases identical to TRBD2. Germline V CDR1 and CDR2: SEHNR, FQNEAQ (reference sequence). The CDR3 contains 15 residues. V trimming: 5 bases; J trimming: 9 bases; junction bases outside the gene matches: 12. CDR3 DNA: TGTGCCAGCAGCCCGGGGGGGACTACAAACAGTGAGCAGTTCTTC. It yields the protein CASSPGGTTNSEQFF. Drawing the rest from reference TRBV7-9 and TRBJ2-1, the complete variable domain is DTGVSQNPRHKITKRGQNVTFRCDPISEHNRLYWYRQTLGQGPEFLTYFQNEAQLEKSRLLSDRFSAERPKGSFSTLEIQRTEQGDSAMYLCASSPGGTTNSEQFFGPGTRLTVL.

The chain joins TRBV2 to TRBJ1-5; 8 bases line up with TRBD1. With 7 bases clipped from V and 1 base from J, the junction kept 3 bases outside the gene matches. The CDR3 spans 14 residues. In germline, CDR1 is SNHLY, CDR2 FYNNEI. CDR3 sequence reads: CASNRGGSNQPQHF. The CDR3 coding sequence is TGTGCCAGCAACAGGGGGGGCAGCAATCAGCCCCAGCATTTT.

In this sample, this clone turned up many times. The CDR3 loop reads CASSASTDTQYF. The CDR3 region has the DNA TGTGCCAGCAGCGCTAGCACAGATACGCAGTATTTT. The chain is built from TRBV5-4 and TRBJ2-3; D gene ambiguous. V was trimmed by 4 bases and J by 0 bases, leaving 3 bases between them. Per germline, CDR1 SGHNT and CDR2 YYREEE (reference sequence). The CDR3 is 12 amino acids. The whole variable domain, remainder taken from reference TRBV5-4 and TRBJ2-3, is ETGVTQSPTHLIKTRGQQVTLRCSSQSGHNTVSWYQQALGQGPQFIFQYYREEENGRGNFPPRFSGLQFPNYSSELNVNALELDDSALYLCASSASTDTQYFGPGTRLTVL.

This clone appeared many times. The CDR3 nucleotides read TGTGCCAGCTCACCGGAGGTGGTGACTAGCGGAACCTATGAGCAGTTCTTC. Protein product: CASSPEVVTSGTYEQFF. The chain joins TRBV18 to TRBJ2-1; 9 bases match TRBD2. J gave up 8 bases and V 3 bases, and 14 bases lay outside the gene matches. CDR1 is KGHSH, CDR2 LQKENI, per germline. This CDR3 has 17 amino acids.

Ten or more counts support this clone. The gene calls are TRBV6-1 and TRBJ2-1, with 7 bases identical to TRBD1. CDR3 size: 17 residues. Germline-derived CDR1 and CDR2 are MNHNS and SASEGT. J was trimmed by 6 bases and V by 2 bases; bases with no gene match: 13. CDR3 loop: CASSENFFRQGVNEQFF. CDR3 nucleotide sequence: TGTGCCAGCAGTGAAAATTTCTTCAGGCAGGGGGTCAATGAGCAGTTCTTC.

This clone was recorded at least ten times. This chain connects TRBV9 to TRBJ2-1; maybe TRBD2 (6 bases). The V gene's germline CDR1 is SGDLS and CDR2 YYNGEE. V lost 1 base and J 3 bases, leaving 11 bases between the germline ends. The CDR3 runs to 15 residues. CDR3 protein: CASSVTGTHYNEQFF. CDR3 DNA: TGTGCCAGCAGCGTAACCGGGACTCACTACAATGAGCAGTTCTTC. The whole variable domain, remainder taken from reference TRBV9 and TRBJ2-1, is DSGVTQTPKHLITATGQRVTLRCSPRSGDLSVYWYQQSLDQGLQFLIQYYNGEERAKGNILERFSAQQFPDLHSELNLSSLELGDSALYFCASSVTGTHYNEQFFGPGTRLTVL.

This clone has a count of ten or more. The chain uses TRBV5-1 and TRBJ2-1, with D tentatively TRBD2 (5 bases). V lost 4 bases to trimming and J lost 0 bases, with 14 bases between them. This CDR3 is 16 amino acids long. Germline CDR1 and CDR2: SGHRS and YFSETQ. The CDR3, as DNA: TGCGCCAGCAGCCAGAACGGGGAGAGCTCCTACAATGAGCAGTTCTTC. Its translation: CASSQNGESSYNEQFF.

This clone was counted ten times or more. The chain has TRBV20-1 and TRBJ2-1; no definite D call. Germline-derived CDR1 and CDR2 are DFQATT and SNEGSKA (reference sequence). CDR3 length equals 13 residues. The CDR3 loop reads CSCEDPDYNEQFF. CDR3 nucleotides: TGCAGCTGTGAGGACCCAGATTACAATGAGCAGTTCTTC.

Ten or more counts support this clone. The genes are TRBV5-4 and TRBJ2-1; the match to TRBD2 covers 9 bases. V was clipped by 4 bases and J by 4 bases; unmatched bases: 6. CDR3 length: 15 amino acids. Germline assignment: CDR1 SGHNT and CDR2 YYREEE (reference sequence). The CDR3 region is CASSKISGRYNEQFF. CDR3 sequence (DNA): TGTGCCAGCAGCAAAATTAGCGGGAGATACAATGAGCAGTTCTTC.

This clone was detected only a few times. The V call is TRBV28, the J call TRBJ1-2; TRBD1 aligns across 7 bases. V lost 7 bases, J lost 8 bases, and 10 bases stayed unmatched. The germline gives CDR1 MDHEN, CDR2 SYDVKM. This CDR3 region has 13 residues. CDR3 protein: CASKTLGGGGYTF. The CDR3 bases are TGTGCCAGCAAGACATTGGGAGGGGGCGGCTACACCTTC.

This clone was seen at least ten times. This chain joins TRBV20-1 and TRBJ2-1; 14 nucleotides agree with TRBD2. The germline CDR1 and CDR2 sequences are DFQATT and SNEGSKA (reference sequence). The CDR3 is 18 residues long. Trimming at V came to 0 bases and at J to 9 bases, leaving 13 bases not matched to a gene. CDR3 coding DNA: TGCAGTGCTAGAGATCCCGCCACGACTAGCGGGAGGGCGGGTGAGCAGTTCTTC. Translation gives CSARDPATTSGRAGEQFF.

This clone was detected ten times or more. Other nucleotide sequences from this sample produce the same CDR3. This chain links TRBV2 with TRBJ2-7; weak D call: TRBD1 (6 bases). Looked up from germline, CDR1 is SNHLY and CDR2 is FYNNEI. The CDR3 is 14 residues long. With 7 bases removed from V and 1 base from J, the gap between germline ends came to 14 bases. CDR3 residues: CASKGQGSSYEQYF. The CDR3 nucleotides are TGTGCCAGCAAGGGGCAGGGGTCTTCCTACGAGCAGTACTTC.

The sample holds a few counts of this clone. This rearrangement joins TRBV6-5 to TRBJ2-1, with D maybe TRBD1 (6 bases). V shed 0 bases and J shed 8 bases, with 11 bases lying between them. The V gene's germline CDR1 is MNHEY and CDR2 SVGAGI. This CDR3 comprises 14 residues. The CDR3 region has the DNA TGTGCCAGCAGTTACTCAGCAGGGGCGGATGAGCAGTTCTTC. It yields the protein CASSYSAGADEQFF.

This clone was seen at least ten times. This sequence joins TRBV16 and TRBJ1-1; tentatively, D is TRBD1 (5 bases). V shed 1 base and J shed 6 bases, with 12 bases lying between them. The CDR3 consists of 14 residues. The V gene's germline CDR1 is KGHSY and CDR2 FQNENV. The CDR3 nucleotides read TGTGCCAGCAGCCAATATGACAGTTTTTCTGAAGCTTTCTTT. Residues: CASSQYDSFSEAFF.

This clone turned up a few times. This chain connects TRBV6-2 or TRBV6-3 to TRBJ1-2; D call uncertain. The CDR3 is made up of 13 amino acids. Per germline, CDR1 MNHEY and CDR2 SVGEGT. The V gene lost 8 bases and the J gene lost 7 bases, with 17 bases spanning the gap. In nucleotides, the CDR3 is TGTGCCAGCTACTCCGGATTGATGAGTGGCTACACCTTC. Encoded protein: CASYSGLMSGYTF.

The table lists this clone with a few counts. V is TRBV15 and J is TRBJ1-1, with D unresolved. This CDR3 has 13 residues. Trimming removed 2 bases from V and 3 bases from J, with 7 bases in between. Per germline, CDR1 LNHNV and CDR2 YYDKDF (reference sequence). The CDR3, as DNA: TGTGCCACCAGCAGAATTCTCCACACTGAAGCTTTCTTT. Translating it yields CATSRILHTEAFF.

The chain carries TRBV11-2 and TRBJ2-5; TRBD2 matches 8 bases. The length of the CDR3 is 18 residues. Trimming took 1 base from V and 4 from J; bases not matched to a gene: 14. Germline assignment: CDR1 SGHAT and CDR2 FQNNGV. This chain's CDR3 is CASSLGPRTSWRVETQYF. CDR3 sequence (DNA): TGTGCCAGCAGCTTAGGACCGCGGACTAGCTGGAGGGTAGAGACCCAGTACTTC. The full variable domain, rest sourced from reference TRBV11-2 and TRBJ2-5, is EAGVAQSPRYKIIEKRQSVAFWCNPISGHATLYWYQQILGQGPKLLIQFQNNGVVDDSQLPKDRFSAERLKGVDSTLKIQPAKLEDSAVYLCASSLGPRTSWRVETQYFGPGTRLLVL.

This clone came up many times. V usage is TRBV3-1 and J usage is TRBJ2-1, with 11 bases fitting TRBD2. Germline trimming cut 5 bases from V and 4 bases from J; bases unmatched to any gene: 10. This CDR3 spans 17 amino acids. The V gene's germline CDR1 is LGHDT and CDR2 YNNKEL (reference sequence). CDR3 loop: CASSLFETSGTYNEQFF. The CDR3 DNA reads TGTGCCAGCAGCTTATTCGAGACTAGCGGGACGTACAATGAGCAGTTCTTC.

V is TRBV7-9 and J is TRBJ2-7; D is unresolved. Germline CDR1 is SEHNR and CDR2 is FQNEAQ (reference sequence). Trimming cost V 5 bases and J 0 bases, with 11 bases left between them. The CDR3 covers 14 residues. The chain's CDR3 is CASSPSPGSYEQYF. The CDR3 DNA sequence: TGTGCCAGCAGCCCAAGTCCTGGCTCCTACGAGCAGTACTTC. The full variable domain, rest sourced from reference TRBV7-9 and TRBJ2-7, is DTGVSQNPRHKITKRGQNVTFRCDPISEHNRLYWYRQTLGQGPEFLTYFQNEAQLEKSRLLSDRFSAERPKGSFSTLEIQRTEQGDSAMYLCASSPSPGSYEQYFGPGTRLTVT.